Listed here are 23 T cell receptor beta chains from one sample, sequenced in a study of Graves' ophthalmopathy and Graves' hyperthyroidism. The TCR beta CDR3 regions underwent amplification from RNA transcripts. The workflow started with a first-round RT-PCR run with HTBI primers and then moved on to a second-round multiplex PCR. TCRdb called the multiplex PCR reads again in MiXCR, with one record for every CDR3 protein. The sample lists roughly 1.1 million distinct CDR3 sequences, about 38% occurring once. Sequencing was carried out using peripheral blood or thyroid tissue (not recorded which). These receptors all stem from an adult man with Graves' hyperthyroidism.

This clonotype was counted at least ten times. The chain employs TRBV20-1 and TRBJ2-5, with TRBD2 as a possible D gene (6 bases). The CDR3 is 13 residues long. The V end lost 5 bases, the J end lost 2 bases, and 12 bases lay between the germline ends. Germline lookup yields CDR1 DFQATT and CDR2 SNEGSKA (reference sequence). CDR3 bases: TGCAGTGCTCCGGGACTCCTACAAGAGACCCAGTACTTC. This codes for CSAPGLLQETQYF.

This clonotype was seen ten or more times. The rearrangement joins TRBV5-1 to TRBJ2-7; D gene uncertain. Germline V gene sequence: CDR1 SGHRS, CDR2 YFSETQ. V lost 4 bases and J 6 bases, leaving 8 bases between the germline ends. The CDR3 contains 11 residues. CDR3 in amino acids: CASSDLGEQYF. The CDR3 coding sequence is TGCGCCAGCAGCGACTTGGGCGAGCAGTACTTC. The full variable domain, with the rest looked up from reference TRBV5-1 and TRBJ2-7, is KAGVTQTPRYLIKTRGQQVTLSCSPISGHRSVSWYQQTPGQGLQFLFEYFSETQRNKGNFPGRFSGRQFSNSRSEMNVSTLELGDSALYLCASSDLGEQYFGPGTRLTVT.

V is TRBV10-3 and J is TRBJ2-6; 10 bases map to TRBD1. V trimming: 7 bases; J trimming: 0 bases; junction bases outside the gene matches: 12. CDR1 and CDR2 from the germline V gene are ENHRY and SYGVKD. The CDR3 is 19 residues long. CDR3 DNA: TGTGCCATCAATACCGGGACAGGGGATCGAAGCTCTGGGGCCAACGTCCTGACTTTC. Translated, it gives CAINTGTGDRSSGANVLTF.

This clonotype was counted many times. J is TRBJ1-1 and V is TRBV6-5, with 9 nucleotides matching TRBD1. Germline-derived CDR1 and CDR2 are MNHEY and SVGAGI. The CDR3 is made up of 12 amino acids. After removal of 11 bases from V and 5 bases from J, the junction contained 6 bases not matched to a gene. CDR3 coding DNA: TGTGCCGGTTCCGGGACAGGGACTGAAGCTTTCTTT. Protein sequence: CAGSGTGTEAFF.

The V gene is TRBV12-3 or TRBV12-4, the J gene TRBJ1-2; a weak D match, TRBD1 (6 bases). This CDR3 is built from 16 residues. V was clipped by 7 bases and J by 4 bases, with 22 bases between them. CDR3 nucleotides: TGTGCCAGCACCTTACCTCCGGGACAAGGATCCTATGGCTACACCTTC. It is translated as CASTLPPGQGSYGYTF.

The table lists this clonotype with a count of one. A much larger clone lies one base from this, so it may be a read error. The V call is TRBV29-1, the J call TRBJ2-7; TRBD2 is a possible D gene (5 bases). The CDR3 length is 13 residues. Trimming took 3 bases from V and 7 from J, leaving 16 bases between them. The V gene's germline CDR1 is SQVTM and CDR2 ANQGSEA. This chain's CDR3 is CSVEEAPYNEQYF. DNA of the CDR3: TGCAGCGTTGAGGAGGCTCCCTACAATGAGCAGTACTTC.

This sequence joins TRBV9 and TRBJ2-7; unclear D gene. The length of the CDR3 is 13 residues. Trimming shortened V by 4 bases and J by 6 bases, and 14 bases separated the two germline ends. Germline V gene data show CDR1 as SGDLS and CDR2 as YYNGEE. CDR3 nucleotide sequence: TGTGCCAGCAGCACGGAAATAGGGTCCGAGCAGTACTTC. Translation: CASSTEIGSEQYF.

The genes are TRBV4-1 and TRBJ2-7, with 10 nucleotides matching TRBD1. Per germline, CDR1 MGHRA and CDR2 YSYEKL. V shed 2 bases, J shed 4 bases, and the junction held 5 bases outside the gene matches. The CDR3 length is 15 residues. In DNA, the CDR3 is TGCGCCAGCAGCCAACTCCCGGGACAGGGGTACGAGCAGTACTTC. Translated, it gives CASSQLPGQGYEQYF.

This clonotype has just a few counts. The rearrangement joins TRBV6-1 to TRBJ2-5, with D unclear. Per germline, CDR1 MNHNS and CDR2 SASEGT. This CDR3 is 14 amino acids long. Trimming stripped 5 bases from V and 0 bases from J, with 10 bases between. The CDR3 DNA follows: TGTGCCAGCAGTCTTTGGGTATACCAAGAGACCCAGTACTTC. Protein sequence: CASSLWVYQETQYF.

V gene TRBV6-5 combines with J gene TRBJ2-7; the match to TRBD1 covers 9 bases. The CDR3 spans 15 residues. Germline CDR1 reads MNHEY; CDR2 reads SVGAGI. The V and J ends lost 4 bases and 3 bases, in that order; junction bases with no gene match: 7. CDR3 DNA: TGTGCCAGCAGTTCGACCGGGACAGGGCACTACGAGCAGTACTTC. Translating it yields CASSSTGTGHYEQYF.

This clonotype was found once. This sequence joins TRBV7-2 and TRBJ2-7; D might be TRBD2 (5 bases). With 2 bases removed from V and 2 bases from J, the gap between germline ends came to 13 bases. In germline, CDR1 is SGHTA, CDR2 FQGNSA. The CDR3 extends over 15 amino acids. CDR3 sequence reads: CASSLSSLAAYEQYF. The DNA for the CDR3 is TGTGCCAGCAGCTTATCTTCCCTAGCCGCCTACGAGCAGTACTTC.

This chain links TRBV7-9 with TRBJ1-1; 8 nucleotides match TRBD1. The CDR3 length is 16 residues. V dropped 4 bases and J dropped 0; count of bases not matched to a gene: 7. Germline V gene lookup returns CDR1 SEHNR and CDR2 FQNEAQ (reference sequence). The CDR3 DNA reads as TGTGCCAGCAGCTCCGGGACAGGTCGGGTGAACACTGAAGCTTTCTTT. It yields the protein CASSSGTGRVNTEAFF.

This clonotype was seen repeatedly, ten times or more. This chain uses TRBV15 with TRBJ1-5; D perhaps matches TRBD1 (5 bases). Germline V lookup: CDR1 LNHNV, CDR2 YYDKDF (reference sequence). Trimming took off 3 bases at V and 2 bases at J, with 14 bases between the two ends. The CDR3 covers 16 residues. Written as DNA, the CDR3 is TGTGCCACCAGCAGGCAGGGTTCTAAGGGCAATCAGCCCCAGCATTTT. It is translated as CATSRQGSKGNQPQHF.

This clonotype was counted at least ten times. The chain links TRBV24-1 to TRBJ1-5; D is perhaps TRBD1 (6 bases). The V end lost 6 bases, the J end lost 2 bases, and 7 bases lay between the germline ends. The V gene's germline CDR1 is KGHDR and CDR2 SFDVKD. The CDR3 contains 13 residues. This chain's CDR3 is CATSRTGNQPQHF. For the CDR3, the DNA is TGTGCCACCAGTCGGACAGGCAATCAGCCCCAGCATTTT.

This clonotype was found once. This chain joins TRBV10-3 and TRBJ2-7, with D perhaps TRBD2 (7 bases). The germline V gene encodes CDR1 ENHRY and CDR2 SYGVKD. The CDR3 covers 15 residues. V was cut by 6 bases and J by 4 bases, with 19 bases left in between. The DNA of the CDR3 is TGTGCCATCAGCATCCCGGGGGGCGGAGAATACGAGCAGTACTTC. It yields the protein CAISIPGGGEYEQYF.

This clonotype has just a few counts. The chain uses TRBV4-3 and TRBJ2-7; 7 bases fit TRBD2. The germline V gene encodes CDR1 LGHNA and CDR2 YSLEER. The CDR3 is 14 amino acids. The V segment lost 5 bases and the J segment 5 bases; nucleotides outside the gene matches: 9. CDR3 coding DNA: TGCGCCAGCAGCAGGTTTGCGGGAGCTGACGAGCAGTACTTC. This sequence encodes CASSRFAGADEQYF.

Notes on this clonotype: A much larger clone lies one base from this, so it may be a read error. The chain links TRBV11-1 to TRBJ1-4, with D perhaps matching TRBD1 (5 bases). Per the germline V gene, CDR1 is SGHAT and CDR2 is FQDESV (reference sequence). This CDR3 spans 14 amino acids. V was trimmed by 5 bases and J by 1 base, leaving 8 bases between them. Written as DNA, the CDR3 is TGTGCCAGCAGCCCAGGGCTAACTAATGAAAAACTGTTTTTT. It translates to CASSPGLTNEKLFF.

The count of this clonotype is one. At one of its ends the junction is not consistent with the germline gene, which may arise from a read error. The chain employs TRBV7-2 and TRBJ1-1; 9 positions agree with TRBD1. The germline gives CDR1 SGHTA, CDR2 FQGNSA. The CDR3 contains 13 residues. In DNA, the CDR3 is TGTGCCAACAGCTCGTCACAGGGGGCTTTGGCTTTCTTT. It encodes CANSSSQGALAFF.

This clonotype was seen once. A read error may explain this, as a much larger clone is one base away. This rearrangement joins TRBV7-2 to TRBJ1-2, with D maybe TRBD1 (5 bases). Germline CDR1 SGHTA, CDR2 FQGNSA. The V gene lost 5 bases and the J gene lost 4 bases, with 23 bases spanning the gap. There are 17 residues in the CDR3. CDR3 sequence (DNA): TGTGCCAGCAGCCAAGTTCCGGGACTCGCCTCCACCTATGGCTACACCTTC. This codes for CASSQVPGLASTYGYTF. The full variable domain, with the rest looked up from reference TRBV7-2 and TRBJ1-2, is GAGVSQSPSNKVTEKGKDVELRCDPISGHTALYWYRQSLGQGLEFLIYFQGNSAPDKSGLPSDRFSAERTGGSVSTLTIQRTQQEDSAVYLCASSQVPGLASTYGYTFGSGTRLTVV.

Ten or more counts support this clonotype. The chain recombines TRBV29-1 with TRBJ2-2; D perhaps matches TRBD1 (7 bases). The CDR3 runs 15 residues. V was trimmed by 0 bases and J by 7 bases, leaving 15 bases between them. The germline CDR1 and CDR2 sequences are SQVTM and ANQGSEA. The CDR3 reads CSVEDNSGGYGELFF. Here the CDR3 DNA reads TGCAGCGTTGAAGATAATTCAGGGGGGTACGGGGAGCTGTTTTTT.

This clonotype was detected ten times or more. J is TRBJ2-7 and V is TRBV7-9, with 8 positions matching TRBD1. Germline assignment: CDR1 SEHNR and CDR2 FQNEAQ (reference sequence). CDR3 length: 15 amino acids. V lost 7 bases, J lost 3 bases, and 11 bases stayed unmatched. CDR3 protein: CASTSGGSRGYEQYF. The CDR3 coding sequence is TGTGCCAGCACCTCAGGGGGCTCGAGGGGCTACGAGCAGTACTTC.

The CDR3 loop reads CSARPGVGANEKLFF. CDR3 DNA sequence: TGCAGTGCTAGGCCCGGTGTAGGGGCTAATGAAAAACTGTTTTTT. The rearrangement joins TRBV20-1 to TRBJ1-4; tentatively, D is TRBD1 (5 bases). Between the trimmed V and J ends, which lost 3 bases and 3 bases, there was a span of 14 bases. This CDR3 is built from 15 residues. Germline lookup yields CDR1 DFQATT and CDR2 SNEGSKA (reference sequence).

CDR3 sequence reads: CSVGNNEQFF. The CDR3 DNA is TGCAGCGTTGGCAACAATGAGCAGTTCTTC. V usage is TRBV29-1 and J usage is TRBJ2-1, with unresolved D. The V gene's germline CDR1 is SQVTM and CDR2 ANQGSEA. The CDR3 covers 10 residues. V lost 4 bases and J 5 bases, leaving 3 bases between the germline ends.